The 29 T cell receptor beta chains below all came from one sample that was sequenced in a study of beta chain features in type 1 diabetes. All of the isolated RNA was reverse transcribed, so expressed TCRB transcripts were sequenced. Sequencing was performed with immunoSEQ multiplex PCR; in TCRdb, only in-frame clones are kept and a portion is missing. The repertoire includes nearly 250,000 clones, 68% of them detected once, and 0.053% sits in the top ten. Material for sequencing was naive CD4+ T cells from blood. Receptors were obtained from a man aged 30-40 years in good health.

A few counts support this clone. This sequence joins TRBV7-2 and TRBJ1-1; tentatively, D is TRBD1 (6 bases). Trimming pared 0 bases from V and 3 bases from J, leaving 8 bases between. Germline assignment: CDR1 SGHTA and CDR2 FQGNSA. The CDR3 runs to 14 residues. The CDR3 loop is CASSLAQGYTEAFF. CDR3 bases: TGTGCCAGCAGCTTAGCGCAGGGGTACACTGAAGCTTTCTTT.

This clone came up a few times. The chain recombines TRBV30 with TRBJ1-5; D call uncertain. There are 14 residues in the CDR3. Germline lookup yields CDR1 GTSNPN and CDR2 SVGIG (reference sequence). V was clipped by 0 bases and J by 3 bases, with 9 bases between them. CDR3 sequence reads: CAWSVSGNNQPQHF. For the CDR3, the DNA is TGTGCCTGGAGTGTAAGTGGGAACAATCAGCCCCAGCATTTT.

The rearrangement links TRBV27 to TRBJ1-1; TRBD1 is a possible D gene (6 bases). CDR3 length: 14 amino acids. Trimming took off 6 bases at V and 3 bases at J, with 14 bases between the two ends. Germline V gene lookup returns CDR1 MNHEY and CDR2 SMNVEV (reference sequence). The CDR3 here is CASRHRDGYTEAFF. CDR3 in DNA: TGTGCCAGCAGACACAGGGACGGATACACTGAAGCTTTCTTT.

The chain combines TRBV15 with TRBJ2-4; D might be TRBD1 (8 bases). The V end was cut by 6 bases, the J end by 8 bases, with 17 bases between. Germline V lookup: CDR1 LNHNV, CDR2 YYDKDF (reference sequence). The CDR3 covers 14 residues. Here the CDR3 DNA reads TGTGCCACCAGGGACAGGGAGGGTGGGCACATTCAGTACTTC. Translating it yields CATRDREGGHIQYF.

The chain's CDR3 is CASSPTSGSAYEQYF. The CDR3 bases are TGTGCCAGCAGCCCCACTAGCGGGAGCGCCTACGAGCAGTACTTC. The chain combines TRBV25-1 with TRBJ2-7; 11 nucleotides align to TRBD2. This CDR3 has 15 amino acids. V trimming: 6 bases; J trimming: 2 bases; junction bases outside the gene matches: 6. Germline V lookup: CDR1 MGHDK, CDR2 SYGVNS.

CDR3 in amino acids: CASSPKEPWDTQYF. In DNA, the CDR3 is TGCGCCAGCAGCCCCAAGGAGCCGTGGGATACGCAGTATTTT. The rearrangement joins TRBV5-1 to TRBJ2-3; no reliable D call. The CDR3 extends over 14 amino acids. Trimming took off 4 bases at V and 6 bases at J, with 15 bases between the two ends. Germline V lookup: CDR1 SGHRS, CDR2 YFSETQ.

This chain links TRBV25-1 with TRBJ2-5; 7 bases match TRBD2. The V segment lost 3 bases and the J segment 5 bases; nucleotides outside the gene matches: 6. Germline V CDR1 and CDR2: MGHDK, SYGVNS. The CDR3 consists of 14 residues. The CDR3 DNA is TGTGCCAGCAGTGAGGGGACTATTCGGGAGACCCAGTACTTC. It encodes CASSEGTIRETQYF.

The V gene is TRBV7-9, the J gene TRBJ1-5; a weak D match, TRBD1 (6 bases). The CDR3 is 15 residues long. Trimming took off 1 base at V and 2 bases at J, with 9 bases between the two ends. Germline CDR1 and CDR2: SEHNR and FQNEAQ (reference sequence). Written as DNA, the CDR3 is TGTGCCAGCAGCTTAGACAGGGCGGGCAATCAGCCCCAGCATTTT. It codes for CASSLDRAGNQPQHF.

The rearrangement joins TRBV10-3 to TRBJ2-1; 11 bases align to TRBD2. The V and J ends lost 0 bases and 0 bases, in that order; junction bases with no gene match: 7. This CDR3 spans 19 amino acids. The V gene's germline CDR1 is ENHRY and CDR2 SYGVKD. The CDR3 reads CAISESGLADWSSYNEQFF. CDR3 coding DNA: TGTGCCATCAGTGAGTCGGGACTAGCGGATTGGAGCTCCTACAATGAGCAGTTCTTC.

V is TRBV2 and J is TRBJ1-4; the D is unclear. Germline CDR1 is SNHLY and CDR2 is FYNNEI. The CDR3 has 12 residues. V lost 6 bases and J lost 8, with 10 bases in between. In nucleotides, the CDR3 is TGTGCCAGCAGATTCGGGGAGGAAAAACTGTTTTTT. Its protein product is CASRFGEEKLFF.

V usage is TRBV7-2 and J usage is TRBJ2-1; TRBD2 agrees at 9 bases. Per germline, CDR1 SGHTA and CDR2 FQGNSA. This CDR3 is built from 17 residues. The J segment lost 0 bases and the V segment lost 3 bases, leaving 6 bases of the junction unmatched. The DNA for the CDR3 is TGTGCCAGCAGCTTTGGAGCGGGGGGTAGCTCCTACAATGAGCAGTTCTTC. Amino acids: CASSFGAGGSSYNEQFF.

The genes are TRBV15 and TRBJ2-5; 7 bases agree with TRBD1. This CDR3 is built from 16 residues. Looked up from germline, CDR1 is LNHNV and CDR2 is YYDKDF (reference sequence). With 0 bases clipped from V and 4 bases from J, the junction kept 8 bases outside the gene matches. CDR3 DNA sequence: TGTGCCACCAGCAGAGATCTAGACAGGGCGGGAGAGACCCAGTACTTC. This encodes CATSRDLDRAGETQYF.

This chain connects TRBV7-6 to TRBJ2-1; tentative D call: TRBD1 (6 bases). Germline assignment: CDR1 SGHVS and CDR2 FNYEAQ. Trimming took off 1 base at V and 7 bases at J, with 11 bases between the two ends. The CDR3 spans 14 residues. The CDR3 sequence: CASSLEQGRNEQFF. The CDR3 DNA reads TGTGCCAGCAGCTTAGAACAGGGCCGAAATGAGCAGTTCTTC. The whole variable domain, remainder taken from reference TRBV7-6 and TRBJ2-1, is GAGVSQSPRYKVTKRGQDVALRCDPISGHVSLYWYRQALGQGPEFLTYFNYEAQQDKSGLPNDRFSAERPEGSISTLTIQRTEQRDSAMYRCASSLEQGRNEQFFGPGTRLTVL.

The chain joins TRBV29-1 to TRBJ2-1; the match to TRBD2 covers 11 bases. CDR3 length equals 14 residues. Germline lookup yields CDR1 SQVTM and CDR2 ANQGSEA. V was clipped by 6 bases and J by 9 bases; unmatched bases: 10. CDR3 nucleotides: TGCAGCGTAGATTCGACTAGCGGGGAGGCTGAGCAGTTCTTC. This sequence encodes CSVDSTSGEAEQFF.

V usage is TRBV5-4 and J usage is TRBJ2-7, with 11 bases that match TRBD2. The CDR3 consists of 16 residues. J gave up 5 bases and V 3 bases, and 10 bases lay outside the gene matches. The germline V gene encodes CDR1 SGHNT and CDR2 YYREEE (reference sequence). The CDR3 DNA is TGTGCCAGCAGCTCGATAACTAGCGGGAGATCGGACGAGCAGTACTTC. Residues: CASSSITSGRSDEQYF.

This clone was detected once. J is TRBJ2-7 and V is TRBV27, with 9 positions matching TRBD1. CDR3 length equals 14 residues. V lost 6 bases and J lost 6; bases outside the gene matches: 9. Germline V gene lookup returns CDR1 MNHEY and CDR2 SMNVEV (reference sequence). The chain's CDR3 is CASSPRTGGSEQYF. CDR3 nucleotide sequence: TGTGCCAGCAGCCCTCGAACAGGGGGCTCCGAGCAGTACTTC.

The V gene is TRBV10-3, the J gene TRBJ2-7, with 10 bases that match TRBD2. The germline V gene has CDR1 ENHRY and CDR2 SYGVKD. CDR3 length: 14 amino acids. Trimming removed 8 bases from V and 5 bases from J; junction bases left unmatched: 9. The CDR3 coding sequence is TGTGCCATCGGAACTAGCGGGGTAATAGACGAGCAGTACTTC. Translating it yields CAIGTSGVIDEQYF.

This chain uses TRBV29-1 with TRBJ1-1; D is unresolved. The CDR3 runs to 13 residues. Between the trimmed V and J ends, which lost 3 bases and 0 bases, there was a span of 8 bases. From germline, CDR1 is SQVTM and CDR2 ANQGSEA. The CDR3 sequence: CSVEWQLNTEAFF. The CDR3 DNA reads as TGCAGCGTTGAGTGGCAGCTGAACACTGAAGCTTTCTTT.

This chain uses TRBV15 with TRBJ1-2; TRBD1 matches 9 bases. This CDR3 region has 17 residues. The trim removed 0 bases at V and 2 bases at J, leaving 7 bases unmatched. Germline V gives CDR1 LNHNV, CDR2 YYDKDF (reference sequence). The CDR3 region is CATSRDPGQGRNYGYTF. In nucleotides, the CDR3 is TGTGCCACCAGCAGAGATCCCGGACAGGGGAGGAACTATGGCTACACCTTC.

The rearrangement uses TRBV9 and TRBJ2-1; 7 nucleotides agree with TRBD2. Losses at the gene ends were 0 bases for V and 4 bases for J; bases not matched to a gene: 1. Germline V lookup: CDR1 SGDLS, CDR2 YYNGEE. The CDR3 is 14 residues long. The CDR3: CASSVAAGYNEQFF. The CDR3 region has the DNA TGTGCCAGCAGCGTAGCAGCGGGGTACAATGAGCAGTTCTTC.

V usage is TRBV4-1 and J usage is TRBJ2-6; D is ambiguous. V dropped 3 bases and J dropped 0 bases, with 12 bases sitting between them. This CDR3 comprises 17 residues. In germline, CDR1 is MGHRA, CDR2 YSYEKL. The DNA for the CDR3 is TGCGCCAGCAGCCACGGACGAATAACCTCTGGGGCCAACGTCCTGACTTTC. As protein: CASSHGRITSGANVLTF.

This chain joins TRBV30 and TRBJ1-1, with unresolved D. Germline CDR1 and CDR2: GTSNPN and SVGIG (reference sequence). The V end lost 4 bases, the J end lost 1 base, and 10 bases lay between the germline ends. The CDR3 has 13 residues. CDR3 sequence reads: CAWKHTQNTEAFF. CDR3 nucleotide sequence: TGTGCCTGGAAACATACACAGAACACTGAAGCTTTCTTT.

The chain uses TRBV29-1 and TRBJ1-1; tentative D call: TRBD1 (5 bases). V gave up 7 bases and J gave up 7 bases, with 16 bases separating them. CDR1 is SQVTM and CDR2 is ANQGSEA in the germline V gene. CDR3 length: 12 residues. The CDR3 loop reads CSDRTSWGEAFF. The CDR3 DNA follows: TGCAGCGACCGGACATCCTGGGGTGAAGCTTTCTTT.

The rearrangement uses TRBV30 and TRBJ2-7; D not resolved. The CDR3 runs to 13 residues. Per the germline V gene, CDR1 is GTSNPN and CDR2 is SVGIG (reference sequence). The V end was cut by 0 bases, the J end by 3 bases, with 9 bases between. The CDR3 DNA is TGTGCCTGGAGTGTACGCAGGAGCTACGAGCAGTACTTC. As protein: CAWSVRRSYEQYF.

The chain is built from TRBV2 and TRBJ2-5; unclear D gene. The CDR3 sequence is 12 residues long. Between the trimmed V and J ends, which lost 9 bases and 5 bases, there was a span of 13 bases. Germline loops: CDR1 SNHLY, CDR2 FYNNEI. The chain's CDR3 is CASPTSKETQYF. The CDR3 DNA reads as TGTGCCAGTCCCACCTCGAAGGAGACCCAGTACTTC.

This clone was detected a few times. The V and J genes are TRBV30 and TRBJ2-1; D remains unclear. Trimming shortened V by 2 bases and J by 7 bases, and 9 bases separated the two germline ends. Germline CDR1 GTSNPN, CDR2 SVGIG (reference sequence). There are 12 residues in the CDR3. The CDR3 coding sequence is TGTGCCTGGAGTTCGGCAGCGAATGAGCAGTTCTTC. Its translation: CAWSSAANEQFF.

The rearrangement links TRBV2 to TRBJ2-5, with D possibly matching TRBD1 (5 bases). The CDR3 extends over 15 amino acids. Germline CDR1 is SNHLY and CDR2 is FYNNEI. Trimming took off 4 bases at V and 1 base at J, with 13 bases between the two ends. For the CDR3, the DNA is TGTGCCAGCAGTGGTCCTGGGGCTCCCCAAGAGACCCAGTACTTC. Encoded protein: CASSGPGAPQETQYF.

V gene TRBV20-1 combines with J gene TRBJ2-1; no clear D. Germline CDR1 and CDR2: DFQATT and SNEGSKA (reference sequence). Trimming took 0 bases from V and 9 from J, leaving 6 bases between them. The CDR3 has 11 amino acids. In nucleotides, the CDR3 is TGCAGTGCTAGAGATCGTGCTGAGCAGTTCTTC. Protein sequence: CSARDRAEQFF.

The rearrangement uses TRBV30 and TRBJ1-6; no clear D gene. This CDR3 is built from 17 residues. CDR1 is GTSNPN, CDR2 SVGIG, per germline (reference sequence). Deletions cut 3 bases from V and 7 bases from J, with 22 bases between. The DNA of the CDR3 is TGTGCCTGGAGACTTAAAGGGATTCGCAGACCAAATTCACCCCTCCACTTT. Translating it yields CAWRLKGIRRPNSPLHF.